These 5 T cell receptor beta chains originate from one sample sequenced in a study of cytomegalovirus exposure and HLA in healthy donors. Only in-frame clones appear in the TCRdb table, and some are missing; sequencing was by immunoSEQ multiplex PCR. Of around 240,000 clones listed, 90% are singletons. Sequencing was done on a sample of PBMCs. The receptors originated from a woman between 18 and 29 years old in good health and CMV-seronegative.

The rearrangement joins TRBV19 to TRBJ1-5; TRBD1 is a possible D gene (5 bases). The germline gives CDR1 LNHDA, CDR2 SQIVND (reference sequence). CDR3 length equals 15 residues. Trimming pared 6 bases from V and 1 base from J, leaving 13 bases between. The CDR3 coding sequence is TGTGCCAGTAGCCTGGGGCAGGGCAGCAATCAGCCCCAGCATTTT. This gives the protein CASSLGQGSNQPQHF. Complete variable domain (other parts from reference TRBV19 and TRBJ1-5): DGGITQSPKYLFRKEGQNVTLSCEQNLNHDAMYWYRQDPGQGLRLIYYSQIVNDFQKGDIAEGYSVSREKKESFPLTVTSAQKNPTAFYLCASSLGQGSNQPQHFGDGTRLSIL.

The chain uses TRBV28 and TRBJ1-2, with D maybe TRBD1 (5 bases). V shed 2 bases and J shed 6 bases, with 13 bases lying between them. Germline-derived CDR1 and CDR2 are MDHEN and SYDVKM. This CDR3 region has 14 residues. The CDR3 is CASSLVQGRNGYTF. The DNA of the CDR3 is TGTGCCAGCAGTTTAGTGCAGGGTCGTAATGGCTACACCTTC.

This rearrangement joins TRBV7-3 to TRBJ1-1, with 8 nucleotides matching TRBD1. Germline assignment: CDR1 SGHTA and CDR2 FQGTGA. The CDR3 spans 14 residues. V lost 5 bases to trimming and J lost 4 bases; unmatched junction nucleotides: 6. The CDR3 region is CASSPGQGSTEAFF. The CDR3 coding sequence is TGTGCCAGCAGCCCCGGACAGGGTTCCACTGAAGCTTTCTTT.

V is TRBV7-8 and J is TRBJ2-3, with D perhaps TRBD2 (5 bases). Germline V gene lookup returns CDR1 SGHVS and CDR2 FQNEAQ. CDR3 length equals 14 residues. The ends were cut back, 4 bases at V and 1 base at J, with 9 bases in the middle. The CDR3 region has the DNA TGTGCCAGCAGCTCGGTCGGGGGCACAGATACGCAGTATTTT. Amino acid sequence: CASSSVGGTDTQYF. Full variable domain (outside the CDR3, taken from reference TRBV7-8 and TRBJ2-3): GAGVSQSPRYKVAKRGQDVALRCDPISGHVSLFWYQQALGQGPEFLTYFQNEAQLDKSGLPSDRFFAERPEGSVSTLKIQRTQQEDSAVYLCASSSVGGTDTQYFGPGTRLTVL.

CDR3 DNA: TGTGCCAGCAGCTTAGCGGGTGTAGAAGAGAGGCCCACAGATACGCAGTATTTT. Its translation is CASSLAGVEERPTDTQYF. The V call is TRBV7-8, the J call TRBJ2-3, with unresolved D. V gave up 0 bases and J gave up 2 bases, with 18 bases separating them. The CDR3 sequence is 18 residues long. CDR1 and CDR2 from the germline V gene are SGHVS and FQNEAQ.